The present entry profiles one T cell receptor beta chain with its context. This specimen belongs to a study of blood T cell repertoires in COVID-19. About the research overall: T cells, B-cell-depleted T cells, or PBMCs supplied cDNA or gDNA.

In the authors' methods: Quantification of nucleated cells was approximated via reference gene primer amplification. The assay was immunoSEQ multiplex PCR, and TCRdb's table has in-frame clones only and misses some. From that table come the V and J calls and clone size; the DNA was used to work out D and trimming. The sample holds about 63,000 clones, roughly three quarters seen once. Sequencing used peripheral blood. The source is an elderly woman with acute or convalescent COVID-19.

CDR3 DNA: TGTGCCAGCAGGCGGGGGACTAGCGGGATCGTCGAGCAGTACTTC. This encodes CASRRGTSGIVEQYF. The chain recombines TRBV3-1 (or the pseudogene TRBV3-2) with TRBJ2-7, with 13 bases that match TRBD2. This CDR3 is built from 15 residues. The germline CDR1 and CDR2 sequences are LGHDT and YNNKEL (reference sequence). V gave up 6 bases and J gave up 6 bases; unmatched junction bases: 8.